A selection of T cell receptor beta chains follows, all from one sample in a study of blood T cell repertoires in COVID-19. Only in-frame clones appear in the TCRdb table, and some are missing; sequencing was by immunoSEQ multiplex PCR. The sample has around 98,000 clones, approximately 90% seen once; the top ten hold 3.5% to 5.5%. The sequencing input was peripheral blood. The receptors shown here come from a man aged 65-85 years with acute or convalescent COVID-19. Each CDR3 is given with its conserved first and last residue. Each record gives: V gene, clone size, D gene, J gene, CDR3 protein, CDR3 DNA. D genes are given only for firm matches. The size entry is marked missing in some rows and otherwise reads once, few, many or a size class.

V gene: TRBV29-1
clone size: -
D gene: -
J gene: TRBJ2-2
CDR3 protein: CSVTNTGELFF
CDR3 DNA: TGCAGCGTCACGAACACCGGGGAGCTGTTTTTT

V gene: TRBV6-5
clone size: -
D gene: -
J gene: TRBJ2-1
CDR3 protein: CASSLGGASYNEQFF
CDR3 DNA: TGTGCCAGCAGTCTTGGGGGGGCGTCCTACAATGAGCAGTTCTTC

V gene: TRBV3-1/TRBV3-2
clone size: -
D gene: TRBD1
J gene: TRBJ1-4
CDR3 protein: CASSQLGTGARLDEKLFF
CDR3 DNA: TGTGCCAGCAGCCAACTAGGGACAGGGGCGAGATTGGATGAAAAACTGTTTTTT

V gene: TRBV4-2
clone size: -
D gene: TRBD2
J gene: TRBJ2-2
CDR3 protein: CASSLPGLAFGELFF
CDR3 DNA: TGTGCCAGCAGCCTTCCGGGACTAGCTTTCGGGGAGCTGTTTTTT

V gene: TRBV5-1
clone size: -
D gene: -
J gene: TRBJ2-3
CDR3 protein: CASSQMGGAGTDTQYF
CDR3 DNA: TGCGCCAGCAGCCAAATGGGCGGGGCAGGGACAGATACGCAGTATTTT

V gene: TRBV6-1
clone size: -
D gene: -
J gene: TRBJ1-2
CDR3 protein: CASSEGAAFNYGYTF
CDR3 DNA: TGTGCCAGCAGTGAAGGGGCAGCATTTAACTATGGCTACACCTTC

V gene: TRBV12-3/TRBV12-4
clone size: few
D gene: -
J gene: TRBJ1-1
CDR3 protein: CASRGAVGTEAFF
CDR3 DNA: TGTGCCAGCAGGGGGGCAGTAGGCACTGAAGCTTTCTTT

V gene: TRBV28
clone size: -
D gene: TRBD1
J gene: TRBJ1-4
CDR3 protein: CASSLRTGGSEKLFF
CDR3 DNA: TGTGCCAGCAGTTTAAGAACAGGGGGCAGTGAAAAACTGTTTTTT

V gene: TRBV20-1
clone size: -
D gene: -
J gene: TRBJ2-1
CDR3 protein: CSARDRNEQFF
CDR3 DNA: TGCAGTGCTAGAGATCGGAATGAGCAGTTCTTC

V gene: TRBV29-1
clone size: -
D gene: TRBD1
J gene: TRBJ2-5
CDR3 protein: CSAGVTGKSQETQYF
CDR3 DNA: TGCAGCGCTGGGGTGACAGGGAAGTCCCAAGAGACCCAGTACTTC